The entry below gives a single T cell receptor (beta chain) sequence along with its context. At the DNA level, this CDR3 is encoded by other sequences in the same sample as well. The data belong to a study of T cell responses to AZD1222 COVID-19 vaccine. Whole-study context: The analysis combined second doses at about 4 or about 12 weeks.

TCRdb's copy holds only in-frame clones and misses some; the assay was immunoSEQ multiplex PCR. The data show about 150,000 clones, about 85% seen once. CDR1 and CDR2 (germline): KGHSH, LQKENI. The V gene lost 5 bases and the J gene lost 2 bases, with 6 bases spanning the gap. This CDR3 region has 12 residues. Here the sequenced sample was peripheral blood, taken on day 0 of AZD1222 vaccination. The source is an adult in good health. The chain carries TRBV18 and TRBJ1-1; D not certain. CDR3 nucleotide sequence: TGTGCCAGCTCAGGGCCAAACACTGAAGCTTTCTTT. Protein sequence: CASSGPNTEAFF.